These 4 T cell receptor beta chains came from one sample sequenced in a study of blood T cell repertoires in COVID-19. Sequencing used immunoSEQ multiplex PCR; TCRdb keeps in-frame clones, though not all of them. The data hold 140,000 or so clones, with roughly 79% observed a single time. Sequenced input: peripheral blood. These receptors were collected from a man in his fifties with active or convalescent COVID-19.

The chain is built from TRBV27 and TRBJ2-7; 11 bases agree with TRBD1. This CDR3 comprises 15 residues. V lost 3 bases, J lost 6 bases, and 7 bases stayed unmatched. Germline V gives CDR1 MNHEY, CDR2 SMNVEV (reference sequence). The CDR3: CASSFPPGTGGEQYF. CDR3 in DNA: TGTGCCAGCAGTTTCCCGCCCGGGACAGGGGGCGAGCAGTACTTC.

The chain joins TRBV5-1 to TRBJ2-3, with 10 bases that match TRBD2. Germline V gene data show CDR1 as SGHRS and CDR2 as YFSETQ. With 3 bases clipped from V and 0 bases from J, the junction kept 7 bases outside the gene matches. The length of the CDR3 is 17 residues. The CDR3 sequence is CASSSRLAGWSTDTQYF. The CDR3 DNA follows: TGCGCCAGCAGCTCCCGACTAGCGGGCTGGAGCACAGATACGCAGTATTTT.

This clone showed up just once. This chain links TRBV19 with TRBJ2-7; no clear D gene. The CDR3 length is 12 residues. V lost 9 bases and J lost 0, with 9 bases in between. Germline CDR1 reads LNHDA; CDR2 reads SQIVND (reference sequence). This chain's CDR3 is CASSPSSYEQYF. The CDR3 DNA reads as TGTGCCAGCTCGCCTAGCTCCTACGAGCAGTACTTC.

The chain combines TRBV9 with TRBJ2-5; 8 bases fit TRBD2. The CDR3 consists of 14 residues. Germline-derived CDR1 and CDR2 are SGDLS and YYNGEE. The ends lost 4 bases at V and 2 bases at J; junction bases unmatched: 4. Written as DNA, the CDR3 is TGTGCCAGCAGCCCACTAGCGGAGCAAGAGACCCAGTACTTC. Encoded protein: CASSPLAEQETQYF.